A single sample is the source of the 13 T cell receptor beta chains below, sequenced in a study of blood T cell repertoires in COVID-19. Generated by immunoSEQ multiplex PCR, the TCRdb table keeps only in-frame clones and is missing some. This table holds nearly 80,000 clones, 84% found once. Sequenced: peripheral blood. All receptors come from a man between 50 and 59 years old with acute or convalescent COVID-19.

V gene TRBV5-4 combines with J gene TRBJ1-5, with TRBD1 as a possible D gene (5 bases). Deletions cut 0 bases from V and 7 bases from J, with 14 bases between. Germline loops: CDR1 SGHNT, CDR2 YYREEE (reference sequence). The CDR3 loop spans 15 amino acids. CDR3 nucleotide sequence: TGTGCCAGCAGCTTGGACCCCACGACAGACCAGCCCCAGCATTTT. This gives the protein CASSLDPTTDQPQHF.

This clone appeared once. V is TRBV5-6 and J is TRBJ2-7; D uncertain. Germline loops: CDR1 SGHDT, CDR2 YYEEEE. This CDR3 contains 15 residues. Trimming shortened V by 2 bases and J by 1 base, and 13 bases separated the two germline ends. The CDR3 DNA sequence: TGTGCCAGCAGCTTACAGCCTCAGCCATCCTACGAGCAGTACTTC. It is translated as CASSLQPQPSYEQYF.

The chain's CDR3 is CASSIGLPYEQYF. The CDR3 coding sequence is TGTGCCAGCAGCATAGGACTACCCTACGAGCAGTACTTC. This chain uses TRBV12-3 or TRBV12-4 with TRBJ2-7, with a possible D match to TRBD2 (6 bases). V gave up 6 bases and J gave up 2 bases, with 11 bases separating them. The CDR3 loop spans 13 amino acids.

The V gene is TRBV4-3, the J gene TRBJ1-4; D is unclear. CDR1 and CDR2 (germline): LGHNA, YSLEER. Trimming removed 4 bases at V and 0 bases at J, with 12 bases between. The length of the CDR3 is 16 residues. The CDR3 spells CASSLIHGATNEKLFF. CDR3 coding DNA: TGCGCCAGCAGCCTCATCCACGGGGCAACTAATGAAAAACTGTTTTTT.

The CDR3 protein is CASSLMPTGSNEKLFF. CDR3 DNA: TGTGCCAGCAGTTTAATGCCCACAGGGAGTAATGAAAAACTGTTTTTT. The chain combines TRBV27 with TRBJ1-4, with D possibly matching TRBD1 (6 bases). CDR1 is MNHEY and CDR2 is SMNVEV in the germline V gene (reference sequence). V lost 2 bases to trimming and J lost 4 bases, with 14 bases between them. The length of the CDR3 is 16 residues.

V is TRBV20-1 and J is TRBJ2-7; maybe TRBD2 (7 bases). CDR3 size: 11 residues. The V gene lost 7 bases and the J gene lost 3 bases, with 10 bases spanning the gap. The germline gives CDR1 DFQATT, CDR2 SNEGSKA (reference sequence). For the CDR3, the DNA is TGCAGTGTAGGGGGGGGCTACGAGCAGTACTTC. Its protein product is CSVGGGYEQYF.

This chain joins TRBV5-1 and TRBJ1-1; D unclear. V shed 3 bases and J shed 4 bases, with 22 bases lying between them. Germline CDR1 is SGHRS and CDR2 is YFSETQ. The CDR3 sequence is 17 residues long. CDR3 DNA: TGCGCCAGCAGCTCTACGGGGAACATCCTGGTGAGCACTGAAGCTTTCTTT. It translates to CASSSTGNILVSTEAFF.

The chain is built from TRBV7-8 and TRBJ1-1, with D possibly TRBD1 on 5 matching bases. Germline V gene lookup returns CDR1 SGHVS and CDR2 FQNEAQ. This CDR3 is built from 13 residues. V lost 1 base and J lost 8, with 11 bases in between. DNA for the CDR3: TGTGCCAGCAGCTTAGGCAGCCGGGGGGAAGCTTTCTTT. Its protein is CASSLGSRGEAFF.

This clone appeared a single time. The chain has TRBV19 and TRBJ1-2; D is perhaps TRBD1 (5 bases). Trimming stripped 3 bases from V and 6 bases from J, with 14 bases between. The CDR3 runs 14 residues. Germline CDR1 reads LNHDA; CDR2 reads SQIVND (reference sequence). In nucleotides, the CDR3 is TGTGCCAGTAGTATCCTAGAGTCAGGGCATGGCTACACCTTC. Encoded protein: CASSILESGHGYTF.

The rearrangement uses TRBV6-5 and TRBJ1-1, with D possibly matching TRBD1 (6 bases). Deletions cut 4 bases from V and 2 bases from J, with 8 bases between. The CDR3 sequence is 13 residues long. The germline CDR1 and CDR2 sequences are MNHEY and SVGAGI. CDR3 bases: TGTGCCAGCAGTTCACAGGGTAACACTGAAGCTTTCTTT. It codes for CASSSQGNTEAFF.

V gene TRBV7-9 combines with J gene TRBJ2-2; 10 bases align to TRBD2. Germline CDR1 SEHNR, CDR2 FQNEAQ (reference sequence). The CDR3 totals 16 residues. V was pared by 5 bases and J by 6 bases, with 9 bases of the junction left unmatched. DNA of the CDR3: TGTGCCAGCAGCGACTTTCTAGCGGGAGTGTCCGGGGAGCTGTTTTTT. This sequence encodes CASSDFLAGVSGELFF.

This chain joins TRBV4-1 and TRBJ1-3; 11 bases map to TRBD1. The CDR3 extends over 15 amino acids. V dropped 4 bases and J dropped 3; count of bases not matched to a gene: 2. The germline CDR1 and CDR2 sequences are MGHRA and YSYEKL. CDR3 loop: CASSLDRGLGNTIYF. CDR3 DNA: TGCGCCAGCAGCCTGGACAGGGGGCTTGGAAACACCATATATTTT.

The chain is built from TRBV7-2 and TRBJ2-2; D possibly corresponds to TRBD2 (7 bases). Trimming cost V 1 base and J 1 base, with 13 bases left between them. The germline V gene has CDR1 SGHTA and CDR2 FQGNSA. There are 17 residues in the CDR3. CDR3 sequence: CASSLEGGGWNTGELFF. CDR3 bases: TGTGCCAGCAGCTTAGAAGGCGGGGGCTGGAACACCGGGGAGCTGTTTTTT.